These 12 T cell receptor beta chains originate from one sample sequenced in a study of T cells after yellow fever vaccination (dated by TCRdb to between 2019 and 2020). The treatment or condition label, as the study defines it: live attenuated yellow fever vaccine strain. Libraries were prepared through 5' RACE. The listed sequencing device is Illumina HiSeq 2500. TCRdb cleaned the public reads at Q25 with fastp, built clones with MiXCR and kept in-frame beta chains. Each CDR3 protein gets just one entry, which takes the most common genes and DNA from the rows behind it. The sample has some 350,000 distinct CDR3 sequences on record, more than 8.5% of them singletons. Roughly 18% of the sample is held by the ten biggest clonotypes. Sample: PBMCs, taken on the day of the first yellow fever vaccination. The receptors were gathered from a man aged 18 to 29 who received the YFV17D yellow fever vaccine.

The chain carries TRBV20-1 and TRBJ2-3; D is unresolved. CDR3 length equals 15 residues. Trimming removed 0 bases from V and 1 base from J, with 11 bases in between. Germline V gene data show CDR1 as DFQATT and CDR2 as SNEGSKA (reference sequence). The CDR3 protein is CSARDATHGTDTQYF. DNA of the CDR3: TGCAGTGCTAGAGATGCAACTCATGGCACAGATACGCAGTATTTT.

This clonotype was picked up a small number of times. The gene calls are TRBV5-4 and TRBJ2-1; D may be TRBD2 (6 bases). V lost 4 bases to trimming and J lost 9 bases, with 11 bases between them. Germline V CDR1 and CDR2: SGHNT, YYREEE (reference sequence). This CDR3 has 12 amino acids. CDR3 protein: CASSPPGSEQFF. For the CDR3, the DNA is TGTGCCAGCAGCCCCCCCGGGAGTGAGCAGTTCTTC.

This clonotype was picked up many times. This rearrangement joins TRBV6-5 to TRBJ1-5; D is possibly TRBD1 (5 bases). V was clipped by 2 bases and J by 1 base, with 6 bases between them. The CDR3 covers 14 residues. Germline V gene sequence: CDR1 MNHEY, CDR2 SVGAGI. This CDR3 reads CASSYQGSNQPQHF. The CDR3 DNA reads as TGTGCCAGCAGTTACCAGGGAAGCAATCAGCCCCAGCATTTT.

V gene TRBV3-1 combines with J gene TRBJ1-4; D is perhaps TRBD1 (5 bases). The CDR3 totals 12 residues. Per the germline V gene, CDR1 is LGHDT and CDR2 is YNNKEL (reference sequence). V dropped 4 bases and J dropped 8 bases, with 8 bases sitting between them. CDR3 protein: CASSPGEEKLFF. DNA for the CDR3: TGTGCCAGCAGCCCGGGGGAGGAAAAACTGTTTTTT.

This rearrangement joins TRBV11-2 to TRBJ1-4; 12 bases line up with TRBD1. CDR3 length equals 18 residues. With V trimmed by 2 bases and J by 6 bases, 10 bases remained unmatched. Looked up from germline, CDR1 is SGHAT and CDR2 is FQNNGV. CDR3 protein: CASSLTSPGTGGDEKLFF. Here the CDR3 DNA reads TGTGCCAGCAGCTTAACCTCCCCCGGGACAGGGGGCGATGAAAAACTGTTTTTT.

This clonotype was picked up a small number of times. This chain uses TRBV4-1 with TRBJ1-1; D is possibly TRBD1 (5 bases). Trimming took off 5 bases at V and 4 bases at J, with 17 bases between the two ends. Germline V gene lookup returns CDR1 MGHRA and CDR2 YSYEKL. The CDR3 extends over 15 amino acids. CDR3 bases: TGCGCCAGCAGCATCCGGGGGGGTGGCGGCACTGAAGCTTTCTTT. This sequence encodes CASSIRGGGGTEAFF.

This clonotype was seen ten or more times. This chain connects TRBV5-4 to TRBJ1-5; 7 bases fit TRBD1. Germline lookup yields CDR1 SGHNT and CDR2 YYREEE (reference sequence). The CDR3 sequence is 14 residues long. The trim removed 4 bases at V and 6 bases at J, leaving 7 bases unmatched. The CDR3 here is CASSQGGAGQPQHF. CDR3 in DNA: TGTGCCAGCAGCCAAGGGGGCGCGGGTCAGCCCCAGCATTTT.

The V and J genes are TRBV4-1 and TRBJ1-2; D is unclear. V was trimmed by 6 bases and J by 6 bases, leaving 11 bases between them. Germline V lookup: CDR1 MGHRA, CDR2 YSYEKL. The CDR3 has 12 amino acids. Here the CDR3 DNA reads TGCGCCAGCAGGGACGGTGCGGATGGCTACACCTTC. Its translation is CASRDGADGYTF.

The rearrangement uses TRBV20-1 and TRBJ2-5; D is undetermined. The CDR3 consists of 10 residues. The V gene's germline CDR1 is DFQATT and CDR2 SNEGSKA (reference sequence). V was shortened by 6 bases and J by 5 bases, with 7 bases between the two germline ends. The DNA for the CDR3 is TGCAGTGCCGCGCGGGAGACCCAGTACTTC. Its protein is CSAARETQYF.

This clonotype was counted only a few times. V is TRBV29-1 and J is TRBJ1-2, with 11 nucleotides matching TRBD1. CDR3 length: 13 residues. J was trimmed by 8 bases and V by 6 bases; bases with no gene match: 8. CDR1 and CDR2 from the germline V gene are SQVTM and ANQGSEA. In DNA, the CDR3 is TGCAGCGTCAGAACGGGACAGGGGGAAGGCTACACCTTC. Its protein is CSVRTGQGEGYTF.

This clonotype came up a few times. The V gene is TRBV5-6, the J gene TRBJ1-6; no clear D gene. The ends were cut back, 4 bases at V and 15 bases at J, with 17 bases in the middle. CDR1 and CDR2 from the germline V gene are SGHDT and YYEEEE. The CDR3 loop spans 13 amino acids. The CDR3 DNA sequence: TGTGCCAGCAGCCGCCGAGGTGGGAATCTCCTCCACTTT. Translated, it gives CASSRRGGNLLHF.

The genes are TRBV7-2 and TRBJ2-1; 9 nucleotides match TRBD2. CDR1 is SGHTA and CDR2 is FQGNSA in the germline V gene. This CDR3 is 18 amino acids long. The V and J ends lost 1 base and 4 bases, in that order; junction bases with no gene match: 11. The CDR3 spells CASSLGPWGAGGYNEQFF. The CDR3 nucleotides read TGTGCCAGCAGCTTAGGGCCCTGGGGAGCGGGGGGTTACAATGAGCAGTTCTTC.